This paragraph reports one T cell receptor beta chain. Its antigen is undetermined. Other DNA sequences in the same sample also yield this CDR3. The table came from immunoSEQ multiplex PCR; TCRdb's copy has only in-frame clones and leaves some out. This table has tens of thousands of clones, 70% to 80% appearing once. This sample was included in a study of T cell responses to AZD1222 COVID-19 vaccine. Regarding the study as a whole: Most donors were white British and more were female, and clonal diversity was possibly underestimated. Spike-wide vaccine-associated CD4 TCRs dominated at 160-218 and 743-854. Unmutated variant regions are reportedly targeted by nearly half of spike-specific TCRs.

Pooled in the analysis were second doses at about 4 or about 12 weeks. The sequence was obtained from an adult who received the AZD1222 COVID-19 vaccine. The specimen comprised peripheral blood, sampled 28 days after the second AZD1222 dose.

The chain's CDR3 is CASSKDRDTEAFF. The DNA of the CDR3 is TGTGCCAGTAGCAAGGACAGGGACACTGAAGCTTTCTTT. The chain couples TRBV19 to TRBJ1-1, with 8 bases lining up with TRBD1. Germline V lookup: CDR1 LNHDA, CDR2 SQIVND (reference sequence). The CDR3 covers 13 residues. V was pared by 6 bases and J by 3 bases, with 3 bases of the junction left unmatched.